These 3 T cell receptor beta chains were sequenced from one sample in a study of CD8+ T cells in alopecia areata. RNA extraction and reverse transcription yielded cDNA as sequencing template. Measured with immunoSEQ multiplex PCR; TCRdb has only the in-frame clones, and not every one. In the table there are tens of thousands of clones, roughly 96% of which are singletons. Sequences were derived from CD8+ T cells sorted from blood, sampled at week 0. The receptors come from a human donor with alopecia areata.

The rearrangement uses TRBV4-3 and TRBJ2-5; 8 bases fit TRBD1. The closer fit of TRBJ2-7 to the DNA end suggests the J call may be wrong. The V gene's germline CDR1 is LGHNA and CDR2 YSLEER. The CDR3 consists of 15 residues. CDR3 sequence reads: CASSQDRQGSYEQYF. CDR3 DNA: TGCGCCAGCAGCCAAGATAGACAGGGGTCCTACGAGCAGTACTTC.

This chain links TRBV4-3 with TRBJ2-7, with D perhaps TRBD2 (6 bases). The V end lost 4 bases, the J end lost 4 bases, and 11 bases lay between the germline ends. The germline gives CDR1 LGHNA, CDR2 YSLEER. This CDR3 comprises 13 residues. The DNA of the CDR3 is TGCGCCAGCAGCCGGGGCGGGGATTACGAGCAGTACTTC. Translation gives CASSRGGDYEQYF.

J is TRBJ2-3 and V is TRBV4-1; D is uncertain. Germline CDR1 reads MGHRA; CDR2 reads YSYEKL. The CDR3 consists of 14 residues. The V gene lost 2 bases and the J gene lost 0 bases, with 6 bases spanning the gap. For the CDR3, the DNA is TGCGCCAGCAGCCAAACCGACAGCACAGATACGCAGTATTTT. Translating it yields CASSQTDSTDTQYF.